Below are 32 T cell receptor beta chains sequenced from a single sample in a study of blood T cell repertoires in COVID-19. TCRdb's table, derived via immunoSEQ multiplex PCR, lists solely in-frame clones and lacks some. Of some 210,000 clones in the sample, roughly 79% were seen once. Sample: PBMCs or T cells enriched from blood (not recorded which). Receptor source: a woman between 50 and 59 years old with acute COVID-19.

This chain links TRBV21-1 with TRBJ1-1; TRBD1 is the table's D call and was not checked against the DNA. TRBV21-1 is a documented pseudogene. This CDR3 has 19 residues. The chain's CDR3 is CASSKKPPGEQHHNTEAFF. Here the CDR3 DNA reads TGTGCCAGCAGCAAAAAACCCCCCGGTGAACAGCACCACAACACTGAAGCTTTCTTT.

The CDR3 nucleotides read TGTGCCAGTAGTATCTCTGGGGCCCGTAACATCTATAGCAATCAGCCCCAGCATTTT. Protein: CASSISGARNIYSNQPQHF. This chain links TRBV19 with TRBJ1-5, with D possibly being TRBD1 (5 bases). V was trimmed by 3 bases and J by 0 bases, leaving 21 bases between them. This CDR3 contains 19 residues. The germline gives CDR1 LNHDA, CDR2 SQIVND (reference sequence).

This clone was counted between two and nine times. The V and J genes are TRBV19 and TRBJ1-1; 8 bases line up with TRBD1. Germline trimming cut 0 bases from V and 4 bases from J; bases unmatched to any gene: 7. CDR1 LNHDA and CDR2 SQIVND come from the germline V gene (reference sequence). This CDR3 region has 16 residues. CDR3 protein: CASSIDAGGIATEAFF. The CDR3 coding sequence is TGTGCCAGTAGTATAGACGCAGGGGGCATCGCCACTGAAGCTTTCTTT.

V usage is TRBV19 and J usage is TRBJ1-2; D call uncertain. Deletions cut 5 bases from V and 8 bases from J, with 12 bases between. The length of the CDR3 is 12 residues. Germline V gene data show CDR1 as LNHDA and CDR2 as SQIVND (reference sequence). The CDR3 spells CASSPAERGYTF. As DNA, the CDR3 is TGTGCCAGTAGTCCTGCAGAGAGGGGCTACACCTTC.

The V and J genes are TRBV6-5 and TRBJ2-7; 10 positions agree with TRBD2. V lost 8 bases to trimming and J lost 2 bases; unmatched junction nucleotides: 3. The germline V gene encodes CDR1 MNHEY and CDR2 SVGAGI. CDR3 size: 13 residues. The CDR3 region is CASHLAGAYEQYF. The CDR3, as DNA: TGTGCCAGCCACCTAGCGGGGGCCTACGAGCAGTACTTC.

V usage is TRBV19 and J usage is TRBJ1-1; 7 bases align to TRBD1. Germline assignment: CDR1 LNHDA and CDR2 SQIVND (reference sequence). The CDR3 totals 14 residues. V trimming: 7 bases; J trimming: 5 bases; junction bases outside the gene matches: 10. CDR3 in amino acids: CASNPRAGGTEAFF. The CDR3 DNA reads as TGTGCCAGTAACCCTCGGGCAGGGGGGACTGAAGCTTTCTTT. Using reference TRBV19 and TRBJ1-1 for the parts outside the CDR3, the full variable domain is DGGITQSPKYLFRKEGQNVTLSCEQNLNHDAMYWYRQDPGQGLRLIYYSQIVNDFQKGDIAEGYSVSREKKESFPLTVTSAQKNPTAFYLCASNPRAGGTEAFFGQGTRLTVV.

The chain carries TRBV6-2 or TRBV6-3 and TRBJ1-1, with 7 bases identical to TRBD1. J was trimmed by 5 bases and V by 6 bases; bases with no gene match: 6. The germline V gene encodes CDR1 MNHEY and CDR2 SVGEGT. This CDR3 region has 13 residues. CDR3 loop: CASSTQGITEAFF. For the CDR3, the DNA is TGTGCCAGCAGCACACAGGGGATAACTGAAGCTTTCTTT.

This sequence joins TRBV19 and TRBJ1-1; 7 bases fit TRBD1. The CDR3 is 15 amino acids. Trimming cost V 3 bases and J 1 base; bases outside gene matches: 5. The germline V gene encodes CDR1 LNHDA and CDR2 SQIVND (reference sequence). The CDR3 spells CASSIEGARNTEAFF. Written as DNA, the CDR3 is TGTGCCAGTAGTATCGAGGGGGCAAGGAACACTGAAGCTTTCTTT.

This clone has only one observation. The chain recombines TRBV4-3 with TRBJ2-7, with 7 bases lining up with TRBD1. V dropped 3 bases and J dropped 0; count of bases not matched to a gene: 5. This CDR3 comprises 15 residues. Looked up from germline, CDR1 is LGHNA and CDR2 is YSLEER. The CDR3 region has the DNA TGCGCCAGCAGCCAGGGGACAGTAAGCTCCTACGAGCAGTACTTC. Translated, it gives CASSQGTVSSYEQYF.

The chain joins TRBV7-2 to TRBJ2-3, with 12 positions matching TRBD2. Per germline, CDR1 SGHTA and CDR2 FQGNSA. Unmatched junction bases numbered 13, after V lost 4 bases and J lost 8 bases. This CDR3 comprises 17 residues. The CDR3 spells CASSSETSGGTGVTQYF. The CDR3 DNA reads TGTGCCAGCAGCTCTGAGACTAGCGGGGGCACGGGGGTTACGCAGTATTTT.

V usage is TRBV18 and J usage is TRBJ2-7; 11 nucleotides line up with TRBD2. The CDR3 spans 15 residues. The V and J ends lost 0 bases and 5 bases, in that order; junction bases with no gene match: 3. Germline CDR1 reads KGHSH; CDR2 reads LQKENI. DNA of the CDR3: TGTGCCAGCTCACCACCGGGACTAGCGGATAACGAGCAGTACTTC. This gives the protein CASSPPGLADNEQYF.

The gene calls are TRBV28 and TRBJ2-5, with 8 bases identical to TRBD1. The germline CDR1 and CDR2 sequences are MDHEN and SYDVKM. The ends lost 6 bases at V and 5 bases at J; junction bases unmatched: 5. There are 13 residues in the CDR3. The CDR3 DNA is TGTGCCAGCAGAAGACAGGGGAGGGAGACCCAGTACTTC. This codes for CASRRQGRETQYF.

The chain joins TRBV28 to TRBJ2-7, with 8 bases lining up with TRBD1. CDR3 length equals 12 residues. The V and J ends lost 5 bases and 9 bases, in that order; junction bases with no gene match: 6. Germline CDR1 reads MDHEN; CDR2 reads SYDVKM. The CDR3 nucleotides are TGTGCCAGCAGTCAGACAGGGGTCGGGCAGTACTTC. Protein product: CASSQTGVGQYF.

CDR3 nucleotide sequence: TGTGCCAGCAAATTCCAGGGGGCTGGGGGCGAGCAGTACTTC. Its protein is CASKFQGAGGEQYF. V gene TRBV2 combines with J gene TRBJ2-7, with 8 nucleotides matching TRBD1. Germline V gene data show CDR1 as SNHLY and CDR2 as FYNNEI. This CDR3 is 14 amino acids long. V was clipped by 7 bases and J by 6 bases; unmatched bases: 11.

The rearrangement uses TRBV7-3 and TRBJ2-1, with TRBD2 matching 8 bases. With V trimmed by 5 bases and J by 6 bases, 6 bases remained unmatched. Germline V CDR1 and CDR2: SGHTA, FQGTGA. This CDR3 comprises 14 residues. The CDR3 loop is CASSPALAGNEQFF. For the CDR3, the DNA is TGTGCCAGCAGCCCCGCGCTAGCGGGCAATGAGCAGTTCTTC.

The rearrangement uses TRBV28 and TRBJ2-7; D possibly corresponds to TRBD1 (6 bases). V was shortened by 10 bases and J by 3 bases, with 10 bases between the two germline ends. This CDR3 comprises 11 residues. Germline CDR1 MDHEN, CDR2 SYDVKM. The CDR3 nucleotides are TGTGCCACCACAGGGAACTACGAGCAGTACTTC. Translation: CATTGNYEQYF.

V gene TRBV18 combines with J gene TRBJ2-5, with D perhaps matching TRBD2 (6 bases). The V and J ends lost 6 bases and 3 bases respectively, with 20 bases between them. Germline-derived CDR1 and CDR2 are KGHSH and LQKENI. The CDR3 runs to 16 residues. DNA of the CDR3: TGTGCCAGCTCGCCGGGAACCGGGACTGCGGAAGAGACCCAGTACTTC. Translated: CASSPGTGTAEETQYF.

This clone was seen just once. V and J are TRBV19 and TRBJ2-2, with a weak D call TRBD1 (5 bases). This CDR3 comprises 15 residues. Trimming shortened V by 3 bases and J by 6 bases, and 14 bases separated the two germline ends. Germline CDR1 reads LNHDA; CDR2 reads SQIVND (reference sequence). The CDR3 sequence is CASSIGRTRAGELFF. CDR3 DNA sequence: TGTGCCAGTAGTATTGGTCGGACACGGGCCGGGGAGCTGTTTTTT.

The chain is built from TRBV6-1 and TRBJ2-1, with TRBD2 identical over 8 bases. This CDR3 has 15 amino acids. J was trimmed by 8 bases and V by 3 bases; bases with no gene match: 9. CDR1 is MNHNS and CDR2 is SASEGT in the germline V gene. Written as DNA, the CDR3 is TGTGCCAGCAGTGAGGGAAGCGGGAGTAGCGATGAGCAGTTCTTC. The encoded protein is CASSEGSGSSDEQFF.

V gene TRBV19 combines with J gene TRBJ2-3; a possible D gene is TRBD1 (5 bases). Germline V gene data show CDR1 as LNHDA and CDR2 as SQIVND (reference sequence). The CDR3 has 14 residues. V was pared by 5 bases and J by 2 bases, with 11 bases between. CDR3 in DNA: TGTGCCAGTAGTCCTAATGGGGCCACAGATACGCAGTATTTT. This translates into CASSPNGATDTQYF.

The table lists this clone with a few counts. The junction departs from the called germline gene at one end, perhaps through a read error. The chain recombines TRBV12-3 or TRBV12-4 with TRBJ2-7; 9 bases are a match to TRBD1. The CDR3 is 12 amino acids. The CDR3 DNA follows: TGTGCCAGCAGTACCACGGACAGGGGAAGTTTCTTC. Its translation is CASSTTDRGSFF.

The rearrangement links TRBV18 to TRBJ2-7, with 9 positions matching TRBD1. The germline gives CDR1 KGHSH, CDR2 LQKENI. This CDR3 has 16 residues. V lost 5 bases, J lost 0 bases, and 8 bases stayed unmatched. The CDR3 reads CASSSRQGGGSYEQYF. CDR3 DNA: TGTGCCAGCTCATCCCGACAGGGGGGCGGCTCCTACGAGCAGTACTTC.

V gene TRBV4-2 combines with J gene TRBJ2-7; 14 bases fit TRBD2. V shed 0 bases, J shed 3 bases, and the junction held 1 base outside the gene matches. The V gene's germline CDR1 is LGHNA and CDR2 YNFKEQ. The CDR3 runs to 16 residues. In nucleotides, the CDR3 is TGTGCCAGCAGCCAAGACGGGACTAGCGGGAGCTACGAGCAGTACTTC. Translation: CASSQDGTSGSYEQYF.

The chain combines TRBV30 with TRBJ1-5; 7 nucleotides align to TRBD1. CDR3 size: 17 residues. V was clipped by 0 bases and J by 0 bases; unmatched bases: 8. CDR1 and CDR2 from the germline V gene are GTSNPN and SVGIG (reference sequence). CDR3 DNA sequence: TGTGCCTGGAGTGTATCAAGGACAGGCTATAGCAATCAGCCCCAGCATTTT. Amino acid sequence: CAWSVSRTGYSNQPQHF.

This clone has ten or more counts. This chain connects TRBV7-9 to TRBJ2-1, with 11 bases that match TRBD2. The length of the CDR3 is 17 residues. CDR1 and CDR2 (germline): SEHNR, FQNEAQ (reference sequence). Trimming removed 5 bases from V and 2 bases from J; junction bases left unmatched: 8. The CDR3 DNA sequence: TGTGCCAGCAGCCCTCGGAGACTAGCGGGGACCTACAATGAGCAGTTCTTC. Translation: CASSPRRLAGTYNEQFF.

This chain joins TRBV28 and TRBJ2-5; 11 nucleotides align to TRBD1. Germline V gene sequence: CDR1 MDHEN, CDR2 SYDVKM. The J segment lost 5 bases and the V segment lost 6 bases, leaving 5 bases of the junction unmatched. This CDR3 comprises 14 residues. CDR3 DNA sequence: TGTGCCAGCAGGCTGGACAGGGGGCGGGAGACCCAGTACTTC. This codes for CASRLDRGRETQYF.

In this sample, this clone turned up a few times. The chain is built from TRBV9 and TRBJ1-3; 8 positions match TRBD1. Trimming took 3 bases from V and 2 from J; bases not matched to a gene: 1. CDR3 length equals 14 residues. Per germline, CDR1 SGDLS and CDR2 YYNGEE. The chain's CDR3 is CASSGTGTGNTIYF. CDR3 bases: TGTGCCAGCAGCGGGACAGGGACTGGAAACACCATATATTTT.

In its sample, this clone was seen a few times. The V gene is TRBV11-1, the J gene TRBJ1-3, with 8 bases aligning to TRBD1. The CDR3 is made up of 16 amino acids. The V gene's germline CDR1 is SGHAT and CDR2 FQDESV (reference sequence). Losses at the gene ends were 5 bases for V and 0 bases for J; bases not matched to a gene: 6. CDR3 in DNA: TGTGCCAGCAGCACCCGGGACAGGTCCTCTGGAAACACCATATATTTT. Protein: CASSTRDRSSGNTIYF.

This clone appeared a few times. J is TRBJ2-7 and V is TRBV19; weak D call: TRBD1 (6 bases). Trimming removed 5 bases from V and 2 bases from J, with 10 bases in between. The CDR3 is made up of 13 amino acids. CDR1 and CDR2 (germline): LNHDA, SQIVND (reference sequence). DNA for the CDR3: TGTGCCAGTAGTCCAGGGGCAACCTACGAGCAGTACTTC. Translation gives CASSPGATYEQYF.

The V gene is TRBV5-1, the J gene TRBJ2-5, with 7 bases that match TRBD1. Germline CDR1 SGHRS, CDR2 YFSETQ. Unmatched junction bases numbered 6, after V lost 2 bases and J lost 5 bases. There are 14 residues in the CDR3. CDR3 nucleotide sequence: TGCGCCAGCAGCTTAGGGGGCCATCTCGAGACCCAGTACTTC. Translation: CASSLGGHLETQYF.

This clone was detected only once. The gene calls are TRBV15 and TRBJ2-3; 8 bases are shared with TRBD2. Germline V gene lookup returns CDR1 LNHNV and CDR2 YYDKDF (reference sequence). This CDR3 region has 17 residues. J lost 4 bases, V lost 3 bases, and 12 bases had no gene match. CDR3 sequence reads: CATSRERRLAHSDTQYF. The CDR3 nucleotides are TGTGCCACCAGCAGGGAGAGAAGACTAGCGCATTCAGATACGCAGTATTTT.

This clone appeared once. The gene calls are TRBV28 and TRBJ2-2; D gene ambiguous. CDR1 and CDR2 from the germline V gene are MDHEN and SYDVKM. The CDR3 is made up of 12 amino acids. Trimming took 2 bases from V and 7 from J, leaving 5 bases between them. In DNA form, the CDR3 reads TGTGCCAGCAGTTTACGGGTCGGGGAGCTGTTTTTT. It yields the protein CASSLRVGELFF.